This entry describes one T cell receptor beta chain. This clonotype was counted at least ten times. Its binding antigen is unknown. No per-base quality is available; no much larger clone lies one base away. This sample was included in a study of T-cell memory formation after mild COVID-19 (dated by TCRdb to about 2021). With regard to the full study: TCR sequence clusters from the two donors were found to be largely donor specific. In a couple of donors, T-cell clones that expanded and contracted after mild COVID-19 were followed by sequencing TCRalpha and TCRbeta repertoires longitudinally. Two young, previously healthy adult volunteers, one female and one male, were included in the cohort.

The germline V gene (reference sequence) sets CDR1 to DFQATT and CDR2 to SNEGSKA. Including the terminal cysteine and phenylalanine, the CDR3 comprises 15 residues. The kept DNA is CDR3 alone, 45 bases in frame from the first base. V has 5 bases trimmed and J has 4 bases trimmed; junction bases matching no gene number 8. Ficoll-Paque density gradient centrifugation was used to isolate PBMCs. Sequencing was carried out with an Illumina NovaSeq 6000. TCRalpha and TCRbeta cDNA libraries were constructed by 5'RACE with constant-segment primers, with sample barcodes and unique molecular identifiers being introduced. RNA was extracted from every sample with Trizol reagent. The libraries were amplified in two PCR steps, and the second step added a second sample barcode and Illumina TruSeq adapters. Sequencing of the libraries was done on an Illumina NovaSeq, producing 2 x 150 bp paired-end reads. As for the authors' bioinformatics: Demultiplexing of reads and collapsing into UMI-guided consensus sequences were performed with migec v1.2.7. Using mixcr v2.1.11, UMI consensuses were aligned to TRA and TRB V and J templates and then assembled into clonotypes. Clonotypes were classified as expanded or contracted when called significant by both edgeR and NoisET, with noise models trained on biological replicates. For edgeR calls, the thresholds were a false discovery rate-adjusted p below 0.01 and a log2 fold-change of 1. As an exploratory analysis of dynamics, PCA with hierarchical clustering was applied to max-normalized trajectories of the 1000 most abundant clonotypes. Separately sequenced CD4+ and CD8+ repertoires were used to assign the CD4 or CD8 phenotype of responding clones. TCRdb redid the processing of the public reads, applying fastp at Q25 and MiXCR, and retained in-frame beta chains. Rows with a matching CDR3 protein are joined into one entry that keeps the most common DNA and genes. The V and J calls come from TCRdb's annotation, not from the publication. This sample has tens of thousands of distinct CDR3 sequences in its table, and 10% to 12% of those were observed once. Of the sample, approximately 28% is held by the ten largest clones.

Overall study outcomes, separate from this receptor: Only a couple of mild cases were covered by the study, and larger cohorts that include severe cases with pre-infection samples were considered necessary. SARS-CoV-2 specificity of the second-wave clones peaking on day 37 was not confirmed. Balanced CD4/CD8 phenotypes were observed for clones contracting from day 15 to 85, whereas a bias towards CD4+ was observed for a second wave of clones expanding from day 15 to 37. Some responding clones were detected in pre-infection memory, suggesting pre-existing cross-reactive memory T cells joined the SARS-CoV-2 response. Contracting CD4+ clones were found mainly in CM and EM memory subsets, while CD8+ clones were enriched in EMRA.

The receptor was derived from a man aged 18 to 29 who had mild COVID-19 (a few samples of this study predate the infection). The sample titles of this study are shuffled in the database, so cell type and time point are left out; the donor was told from shared clones. This sequence uses TRBV20-1 and TRBJ2-2; 9 nucleotides in the junction match TRBD1. Sequenced input: PBMCs or a T cell subset sorted from them (not recorded which). The CDR3 reads as follows: CSAVPGTGITGELFF. DNA sequence: TGCAGTGCTGTTCCCGGGACAGGGATCACCGGGGAGCTGTTTTTT.